These 5 T cell receptor beta chains share one sample of origin, sequenced in a study of T cell repertoires in cytomegalovirus infection. In TCRdb, the reads were re-called with MiXCR into one record per CDR3 protein. This table has about 490,000 distinct CDR3 sequences, approximately 15% appearing once. The sample comprised CD8+ T cells from PBMCs. Every receptor here comes from a human donor in good health (CMV status not recorded). Some clones in this sample may be carry-over from other donors' samples.

This clonotype was detected ten times or more. This chain joins TRBV10-3 and TRBJ2-1; the D gene is possibly TRBD1 (6 bases). The CDR3 covers 15 residues. V was trimmed by 6 bases and J by 0 bases, leaving 12 bases between them. Germline CDR1 ENHRY, CDR2 SYGVKD. DNA of the CDR3: TGTGCCATCAGCAGGGGATCGGGCTCCTACAATGAGCAGTTCTTC. Translated: CAISRGSGSYNEQFF.

To note about this clonotype: At one boundary the junction diverges from the germline segment, which might be a read error. The rearrangement joins TRBV3-1 to TRBJ2-1; TRBD1 agrees at 7 bases. The CDR3 runs 17 residues. Germline V CDR1 and CDR2: LGHDT, YNNKEL (reference sequence). CDR3 sequence reads: CASSQVTRGPPYNKQFF. The CDR3 DNA reads as TGTGCCAGCAGCCAAGTGACGAGGGGGCCCCCCTACAATAAGCAGTTCTTC.

This clonotype was detected many times. This chain joins TRBV28 and TRBJ2-1, with D unresolved. Germline CDR1 is MDHEN and CDR2 is SYDVKM. This CDR3 has 13 residues. The germline V and J ends were trimmed by 6 bases and 8 bases, with 14 bases remaining between them. CDR3 loop: CASSARPRDEQFF. The CDR3 DNA follows: TGTGCCAGCAGCGCAAGGCCCCGTGATGAGCAGTTCTTC.

This rearrangement joins TRBV2 to TRBJ2-3, with TRBD2 as a possible D gene (5 bases). This CDR3 spans 15 amino acids. With 6 bases removed from V and 2 bases from J, the gap between germline ends came to 15 bases. Germline lookup yields CDR1 SNHLY and CDR2 FYNNEI. CDR3 protein: CASRESGLFTDTQYF. CDR3 DNA sequence: TGTGCCAGCAGGGAGTCCGGACTGTTCACAGATACGCAGTATTTT.

This clonotype was observed many times. The V gene is TRBV12-5, the J gene TRBJ2-1; D gene unclear. Germline V gene data show CDR1 as LGHNT and CDR2 as FRNRAP. The CDR3 covers 12 residues. V was trimmed by 7 bases and J by 4 bases, leaving 8 bases between them. The CDR3 region has the DNA TGTGCTAGTGTCGGAGCTTACAATGAGCAGTTCTTC. This translates into CASVGAYNEQFF. Full variable domain (missing parts from reference TRBV12-5 and TRBJ2-1): DARVTQTPRHKVTEMGQEVTMRCQPILGHNTVFWYRQTMMQGLELLAYFRNRAPLDDSGMPKDRFSAEMPDATLATLKIQPSEPRDSAVYFCASVGAYNEQFFGPGTRLTVL.